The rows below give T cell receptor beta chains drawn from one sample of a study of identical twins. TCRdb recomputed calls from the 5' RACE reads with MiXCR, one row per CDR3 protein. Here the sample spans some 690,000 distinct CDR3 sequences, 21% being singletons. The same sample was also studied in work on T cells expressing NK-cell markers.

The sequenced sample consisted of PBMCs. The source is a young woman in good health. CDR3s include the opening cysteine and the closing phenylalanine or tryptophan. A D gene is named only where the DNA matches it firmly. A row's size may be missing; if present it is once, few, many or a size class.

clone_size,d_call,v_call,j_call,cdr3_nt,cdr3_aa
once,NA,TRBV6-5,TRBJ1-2,TGTGCCAGCAGGGCGGTGGTAAGCGGCTACACCTTC,CASRAVVSGYTF
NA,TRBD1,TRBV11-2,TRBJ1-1,TGTGCCAGCGATGGGACAGGGATTAACACTGAAGCTTTCTTT,CASDGTGINTEAFF
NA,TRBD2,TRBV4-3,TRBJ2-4,TGCGCCAGCAGCCCGGGACTAGCGGGAGAAGGCAAAAACATTCAGTACTTC,CASSPGLAGEGKNIQYF
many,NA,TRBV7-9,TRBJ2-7,TGTGCCAGCAGCTTAGGGGTCGGGGGACAAACCTACGAGCAGTACTTC,CASSLGVGGQTYEQYF
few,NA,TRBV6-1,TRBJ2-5,TGTGCCAGCATGACCCCAGAGACCCAGTACTTC,CASMTPETQYF
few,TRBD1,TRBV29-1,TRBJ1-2,TGCAGCCAACAGACAGGGGATGGCTACACCTTC,CSQQTGDGYTF
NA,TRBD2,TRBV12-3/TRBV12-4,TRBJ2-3,TGTGCCAGCAGTTCTAGCGGGAGTACGCAGTATTTT,CASSSSGSTQYF
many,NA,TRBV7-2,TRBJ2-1,TGTGCCAGCAGCTCGCTTTCGCGGGGGCGGAATGAGCAGTTCTTC,CASSSLSRGRNEQFF
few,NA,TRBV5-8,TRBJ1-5,TGTGCCAGCAGCTTCCCCGGAGCTCGTAGCAATCAGCCCCAGCATTTT,CASSFPGARSNQPQHF
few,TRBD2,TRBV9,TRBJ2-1,TGTGCCAGCAGCGTAGAGGCTAGCGGGGGGTACAATGAGCAGTTCTTC,CASSVEASGGYNEQFF
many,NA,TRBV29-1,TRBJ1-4,TGCAGCGTTGAGCTTATGGGGCGAACTAATGAAAAACTGTTTTTT,CSVELMGRTNEKLFF
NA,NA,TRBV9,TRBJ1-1,TGTGCCAGCAGCGTAGACGACAGATATGAAGCTTTCTTT,CASSVDDRYEAFF
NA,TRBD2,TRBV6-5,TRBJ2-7,TGTGCCAGCAGTTTGGAGCGGGGTACCTTCGAGCAGTACTTC,CASSLERGTFEQYF
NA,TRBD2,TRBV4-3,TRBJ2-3,TGCGCCAGCAGCCAAGACCCCATCGGGGGGACAGATACGCAGTATTTT,CASSQDPIGGTDTQYF
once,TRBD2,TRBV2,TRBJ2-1,TGTGCCAGCAGCTACAGCGGGGGGGCCCACAATGAGCAGTTCTTC,CASSYSGGAHNEQFF
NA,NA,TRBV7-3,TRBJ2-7,TGTGCCAGCAGCTTGGGCGGTGTCTACAGCGGGGAGCAGTACTTC,CASSLGGVYSGEQYF
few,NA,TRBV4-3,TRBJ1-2,TGCGCCAGCAGCCAAGTACCTCCCTCCGCAGGAGGAGGCTATGGCTACACCTTC,CASSQVPPSAGGGYGYTF
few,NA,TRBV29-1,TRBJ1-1,TGCAGCGTTGAGCGAGGGTTGAACACTGAAGCTTTCTTT,CSVERGLNTEAFF
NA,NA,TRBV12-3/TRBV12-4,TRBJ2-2,TGTGCCAGCAGTTTTGGTAGGGAGCTGTTTTTT,CASSFGRELFF
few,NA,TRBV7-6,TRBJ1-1,TGTGCCAGCATTGGACAACAAAACACTGAAGCTTTCTTT,CASIGQQNTEAFF
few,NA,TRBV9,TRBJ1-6,TGTGCCAGCAGCGTGGGGAAAACAGGGTCACCCCTCCACTTT,CASSVGKTGSPLHF
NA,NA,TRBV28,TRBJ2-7,TGTGCCAGCAGCCCAGGTTCGAAATACGAGCAGTACTTC,CASSPGSKYEQYF
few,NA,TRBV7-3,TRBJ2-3,TGTGCCAGCAGCTCCTTCAACACAGATACGCAGTATTTT,CASSSFNTDTQYF
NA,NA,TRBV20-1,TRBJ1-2,TGCAGTGCTGCGGGGGGGAGGAACCCGGCCTATGGCTACACCTTC,CSAAGGRNPAYGYTF
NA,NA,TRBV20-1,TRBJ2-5,TGCAGTGCTAGATGGCAGGAGGAGACCCAGTACTTC,CSARWQEETQYF
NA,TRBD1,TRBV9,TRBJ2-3,TGTGCCAGCAGCGTGCAGGGGGCGGGTAGAGATACGCAGTATTTT,CASSVQGAGRDTQYF
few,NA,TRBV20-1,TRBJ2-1,TGCAGTGCTAGAGATTTCCGGACCCCCAGGACCTACAATGAGCAGTTCTTC,CSARDFRTPRTYNEQFF
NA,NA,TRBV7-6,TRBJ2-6,TGTGCCAGCAGCCAAACAGGTCTGGGCGGGGCCAACGTCCTGACTTTC,CASSQTGLGGANVLTF
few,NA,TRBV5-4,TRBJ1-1,TGTGCCAGCAGCTTTTCACGGGGCGGAGAGTACACTGAAGCTTTCTTT,CASSFSRGGEYTEAFF
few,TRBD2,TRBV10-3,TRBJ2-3,TGTGCCATCAAGGCGGGGACTAGCGCCTCAGATACGCAGTATTTT,CAIKAGTSASDTQYF
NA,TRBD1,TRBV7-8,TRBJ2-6,TGTGCCAGCAGCCCTGGACAGGGGAGTGCTGGGGCCAACGTCCTGACTTTC,CASSPGQGSAGANVLTF
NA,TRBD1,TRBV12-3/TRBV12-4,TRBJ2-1,TGTGCCAGCAGTCGCCCGGGACAGGGCCTCGATGAGCAGTTCTTC,CASSRPGQGLDEQFF
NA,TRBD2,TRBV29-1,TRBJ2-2,TGCAGCGTTGCATGGGAGGGGACCGGGGAGCTGTTTTTT,CSVAWEGTGELFF
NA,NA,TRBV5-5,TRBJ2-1,TGTGCCAGCAGCTTGGGTACGGGTTACCTACGTGAGCAGTTCTTC,CASSLGTGYLREQFF
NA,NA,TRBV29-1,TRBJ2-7,TGCAGCGTTGGGCAGGGTCGTCGCGAGCAGTACTTC,CSVGQGRREQYF
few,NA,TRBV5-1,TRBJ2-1,TGCGCCAGCAGCTTGGAAGGGCGGCCGGCCTACAATGAGCAGTTCTTC,CASSLEGRPAYNEQFF
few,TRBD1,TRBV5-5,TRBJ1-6,TGTGCCAGCAGCTTGGCGCAGGGGGCGATCAATTCACCCCTCCACTTT,CASSLAQGAINSPLHF
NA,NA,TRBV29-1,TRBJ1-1,TGCAGCGTTCAGGGAACTGCCGGCGCTGAAGCTTTCTTT,CSVQGTAGAEAFF
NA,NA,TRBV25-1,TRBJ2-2,TGTGCCAGCAGTGAGTCGGCGGGGGCGCACCACGGGGAGCTGTTTTTT,CASSESAGAHHGELFF
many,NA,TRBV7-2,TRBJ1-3,TGTGCCAGCAGCTTACTACTGAACACCATATATTTT,CASSLLLNTIYF
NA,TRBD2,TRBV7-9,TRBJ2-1,TGTGCCAGCAGAAAAATGGGGACTAGCGGTTGGGATGAGCAGTTCTTC,CASRKMGTSGWDEQFF
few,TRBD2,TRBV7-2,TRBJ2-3,TGTGCCAGCAGCCGGGGGGGTGGCGGGGCCACAGATACGCAGTATTTT,CASSRGGGGATDTQYF
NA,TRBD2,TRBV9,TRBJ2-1,TGTGCCAGCAGTCTAACTAGCGGGCCCAACAATGAGCAGTTCTTC,CASSLTSGPNNEQFF
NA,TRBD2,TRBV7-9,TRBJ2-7,TGTGCCAGCAGCAACGGACTAGCGGGAGGGAACGAGCAGTACTTC,CASSNGLAGGNEQYF
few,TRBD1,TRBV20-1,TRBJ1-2,TGCAGTGCTACAGGGGGTACCTATGGCTACACCTTC,CSATGGTYGYTF
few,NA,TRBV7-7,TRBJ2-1,TGTGCTAGCAGCTTAGTACTAGACGGTGAGCAGTTCTTC,CASSLVLDGEQFF
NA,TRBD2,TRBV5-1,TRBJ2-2,TGCGCCAGCAGCACGTCGGGAGGCACGAACACCGGGGAGCTGTTTTTT,CASSTSGGTNTGELFF
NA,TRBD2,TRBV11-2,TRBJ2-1,TGTGCCAGCAGCAACTTAGCGGGTTCCTTAAGGAGCTCCTACAATGAGCAGTTCTTC,CASSNLAGSLRSSYNEQFF
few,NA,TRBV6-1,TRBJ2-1,TGTGCCAGCCACCACCCCATTTCGGGGACGGACAATGAGCAGTTCTTC,CASHHPISGTDNEQFF
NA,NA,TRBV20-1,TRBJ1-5,TGCAGTGCTAGGCGGGGGGGCAATCAGCCCCAGCATTTT,CSARRGGNQPQHF
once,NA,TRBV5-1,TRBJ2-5,TGCGCCAGCAGCGCCTTCTACCAAGAGACCCAGTACTTC,CASSAFYQETQYF
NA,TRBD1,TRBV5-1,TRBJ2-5,TGCGCCAGCAGCCATCGCACAGGGGTTCAAGAGACCCAGTACTTC,CASSHRTGVQETQYF
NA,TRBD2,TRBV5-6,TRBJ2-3,TGTGCCAGCAGCTTCGGTTCTAGCGGGCAGTATTTT,CASSFGSSGQYF
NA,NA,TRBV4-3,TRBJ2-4,TGCGCCAGCAGCCAAGATCCCCATATAGCGATCTCCAAAAACATTCAGTACTTC,CASSQDPHIAISKNIQYF